Sequencing of this T cell receptor (beta chain) was carried out in a study of preoperative IRX-2 immunotherapy in early breast cancer. TCRdb keeps only in-frame clones here, not all; method: immunoSEQ multiplex PCR. The repertoire includes under 40,000 clones, nearly 95% of them detected once, and approximately 6.5% sits in the top ten. The CDR3 has 14 residues. V lost 7 bases to trimming and J lost 4 bases, with 16 bases between them. CDR1 GTSNPN and CDR2 SVGIG come from the germline V gene (reference sequence). The treatment is: preoperative locoregional IRX-2 cytokine immunotherapy. Patients received preoperative, locoregional IRX-2 cytokine immunotherapy in a phase Ib study.

The chain has TRBV30 and TRBJ1-4, with D perhaps TRBD1 (6 bases). The receptor comes from a human donor with breast cancer. Collection took place from a patient treated with IRX-2 immunotherapy. The CDR3 sequence is CALLKQGINEKLFF. CDR3 DNA sequence: TGTGCCTTATTAAAACAGGGAATTAATGAAAAACTGTTTTTT.